This TCR beta chain is from a study of T cells in Graves' hyperthyroidism and ophthalmopathy. Amplified TCR beta CDR3 regions came from RNA transcripts. Initially, a first-round RT-PCR of the TCR CDR3 employed the HTBI primer set. TCRdb ran MiXCR on the multiplex PCR reads and lists one entry per CDR3 protein. The data show around 300,000 distinct CDR3 sequences, with about 14% seen just once and almost 8% held by the top ten. This clonotype was seen many times. CDR1 and CDR2 from the germline V gene are SGHVS and FQNEAQ. V lost 3 bases to trimming and J lost 5 bases; unmatched junction nucleotides: 13. The CDR3 length is 18 residues.

The chain carries TRBV7-8 and TRBJ2-1; 10 bases match TRBD2. The receptor was isolated from a woman younger than 45 with Graves' hyperthyroidism that later progressed to Graves' ophthalmopathy. The material sequenced was blood. CDR3 region: CASSLSAYLLAGDNEQFF. In DNA form, the CDR3 reads TGTGCCAGCAGCTTGAGCGCATATCTGCTAGCGGGAGACAATGAGCAGTTCTTC.